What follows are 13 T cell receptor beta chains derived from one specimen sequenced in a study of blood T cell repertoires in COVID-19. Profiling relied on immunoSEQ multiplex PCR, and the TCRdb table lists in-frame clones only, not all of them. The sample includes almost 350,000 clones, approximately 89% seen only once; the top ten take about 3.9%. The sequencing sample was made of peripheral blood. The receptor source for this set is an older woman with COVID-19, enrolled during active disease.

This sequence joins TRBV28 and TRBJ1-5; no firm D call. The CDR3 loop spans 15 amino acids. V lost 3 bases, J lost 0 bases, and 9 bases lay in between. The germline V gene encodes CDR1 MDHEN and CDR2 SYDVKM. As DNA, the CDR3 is TGTGCCAGCAGTTTTCACAGCTTTAGCAATCAGCCCCAGCATTTT. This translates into CASSFHSFSNQPQHF.

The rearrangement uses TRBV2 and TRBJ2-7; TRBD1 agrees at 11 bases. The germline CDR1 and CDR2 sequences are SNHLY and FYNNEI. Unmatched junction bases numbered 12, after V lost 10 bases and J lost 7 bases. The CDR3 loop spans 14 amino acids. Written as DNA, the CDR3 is TGTGCCAACAACCGGGACAGGGGGTCTCGGGAGCAGTACTTC. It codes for CANNRDRGSREQYF.

Here the CDR3 DNA reads TGCGCCAGCAGCCAAATACCGGGACAGGGGACCCCTGAAGCTTTCTTT. Its protein product is CASSQIPGQGTPEAFF. The gene calls are TRBV4-1 and TRBJ1-1, with 10 bases lining up with TRBD1. The V segment lost 2 bases and the J segment 6 bases; nucleotides outside the gene matches: 9. Germline values: CDR1 MGHRA, CDR2 YSYEKL. The CDR3 extends over 16 amino acids.

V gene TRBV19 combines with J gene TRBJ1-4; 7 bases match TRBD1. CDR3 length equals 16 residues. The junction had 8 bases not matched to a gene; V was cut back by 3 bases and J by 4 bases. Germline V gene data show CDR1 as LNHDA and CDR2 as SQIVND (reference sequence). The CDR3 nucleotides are TGTGCCAGTAGTATCCGGGACAGCGCTTATAATGAAAAACTGTTTTTT. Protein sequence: CASSIRDSAYNEKLFF.

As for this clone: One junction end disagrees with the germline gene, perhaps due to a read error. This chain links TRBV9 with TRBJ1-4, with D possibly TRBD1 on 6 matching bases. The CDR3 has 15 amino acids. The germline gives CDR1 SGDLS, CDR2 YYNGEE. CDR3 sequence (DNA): TGTGCCCGCAGCGTAGGGGGGAGGAGGGATGAAAAACTGTTTTTT. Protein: CARSVGGRRDEKLFF. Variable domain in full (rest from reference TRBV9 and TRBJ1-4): DSGVTQTPKHLITATGQRVTLRCSPRSGDLSVYWYQQSLDQGLQFLIQYYNGEERAKGNILERFSAQQFPDLHSELNLSSLELGDSALYFCARSVGGRRDEKLFFGSGTQLSVL.

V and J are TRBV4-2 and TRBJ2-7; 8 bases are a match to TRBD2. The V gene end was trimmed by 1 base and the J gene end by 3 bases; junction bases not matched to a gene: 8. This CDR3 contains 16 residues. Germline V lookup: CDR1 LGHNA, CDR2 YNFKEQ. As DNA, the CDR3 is TGTGCCAGCAGCCAAGTGGGCCTAGCGGGTGACTACGAGCAGTACTTC. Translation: CASSQVGLAGDYEQYF.

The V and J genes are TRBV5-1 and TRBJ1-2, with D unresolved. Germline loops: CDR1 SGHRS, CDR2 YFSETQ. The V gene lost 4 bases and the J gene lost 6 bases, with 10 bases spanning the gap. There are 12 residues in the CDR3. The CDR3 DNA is TGCGCCAGCAGCCACCCACTCGATGGCTACACCTTC. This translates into CASSHPLDGYTF.

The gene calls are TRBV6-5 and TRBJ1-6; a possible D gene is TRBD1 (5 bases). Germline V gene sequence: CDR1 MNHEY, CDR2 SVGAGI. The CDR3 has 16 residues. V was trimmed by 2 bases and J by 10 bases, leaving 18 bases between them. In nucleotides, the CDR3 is TGTGCCAGCAGTTACGGACAAGAGACAGCTTCCTCACCCCTCCACTTT. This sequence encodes CASSYGQETASSPLHF.

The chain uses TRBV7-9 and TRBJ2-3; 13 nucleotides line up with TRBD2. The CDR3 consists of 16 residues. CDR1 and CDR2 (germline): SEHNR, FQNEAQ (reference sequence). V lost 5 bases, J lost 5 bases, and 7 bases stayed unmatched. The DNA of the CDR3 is TGTGCCAGCAGCCTCCGGACTAGCGGGAGATTAGATACGCAGTATTTT. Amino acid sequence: CASSLRTSGRLDTQYF. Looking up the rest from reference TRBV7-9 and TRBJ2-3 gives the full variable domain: DTGVSQNPRHKITKRGQNVTFRCDPISEHNRLYWYRQTLGQGPEFLTYFQNEAQLEKSRLLSDRFSAERPKGSFSTLEIQRTEQGDSAMYLCASSLRTSGRLDTQYFGPGTRLTVL.

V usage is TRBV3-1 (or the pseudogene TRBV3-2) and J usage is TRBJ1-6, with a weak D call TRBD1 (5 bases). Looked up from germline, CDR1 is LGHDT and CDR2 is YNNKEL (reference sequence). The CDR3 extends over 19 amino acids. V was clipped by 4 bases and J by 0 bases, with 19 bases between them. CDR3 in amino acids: CASSRLQGGSSSYNSPLHF. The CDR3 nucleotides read TGTGCCAGCAGCCGCCTCCAGGGAGGGTCGAGCTCCTATAATTCACCCCTCCACTTT.

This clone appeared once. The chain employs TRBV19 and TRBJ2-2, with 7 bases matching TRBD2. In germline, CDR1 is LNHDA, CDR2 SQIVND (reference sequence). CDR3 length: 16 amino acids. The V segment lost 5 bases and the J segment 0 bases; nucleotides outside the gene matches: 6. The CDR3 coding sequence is TGTGCCAGTAGTCTTCACGGGGGGTCGAACACCGGGGAGCTGTTTTTT. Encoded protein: CASSLHGGSNTGELFF.

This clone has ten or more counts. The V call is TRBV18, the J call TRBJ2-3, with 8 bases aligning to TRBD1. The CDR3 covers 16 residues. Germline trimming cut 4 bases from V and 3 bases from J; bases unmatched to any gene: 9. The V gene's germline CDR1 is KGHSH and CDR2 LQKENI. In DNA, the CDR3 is TGTGCCAGCTCACGTAACGACAGGGGAGGAACAGATACGCAGTATTTT. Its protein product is CASSRNDRGGTDTQYF.

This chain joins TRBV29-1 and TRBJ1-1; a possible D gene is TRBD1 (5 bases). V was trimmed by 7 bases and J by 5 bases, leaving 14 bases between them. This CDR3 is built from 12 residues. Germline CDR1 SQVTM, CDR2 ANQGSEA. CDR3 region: CSALQGFTEAFF. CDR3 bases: TGCAGCGCCCTGCAGGGTTTTACTGAAGCTTTCTTT.